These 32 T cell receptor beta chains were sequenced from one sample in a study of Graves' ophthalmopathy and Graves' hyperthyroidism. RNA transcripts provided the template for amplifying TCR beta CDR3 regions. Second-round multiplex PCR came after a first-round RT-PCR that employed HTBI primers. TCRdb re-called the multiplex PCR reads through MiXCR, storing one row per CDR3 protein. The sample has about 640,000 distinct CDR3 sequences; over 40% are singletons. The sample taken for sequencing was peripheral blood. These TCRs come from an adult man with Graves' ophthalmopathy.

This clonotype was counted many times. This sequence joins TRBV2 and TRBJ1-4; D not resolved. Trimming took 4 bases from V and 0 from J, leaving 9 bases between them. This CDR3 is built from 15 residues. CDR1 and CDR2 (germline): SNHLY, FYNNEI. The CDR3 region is CASSGTWATNEKLFF. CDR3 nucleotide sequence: TGTGCCAGCAGTGGGACGTGGGCAACTAATGAAAAACTGTTTTTT.

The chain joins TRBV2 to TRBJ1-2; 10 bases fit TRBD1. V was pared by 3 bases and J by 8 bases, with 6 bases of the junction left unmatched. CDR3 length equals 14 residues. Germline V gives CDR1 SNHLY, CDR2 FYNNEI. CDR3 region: CASSEDGQGEGYTF. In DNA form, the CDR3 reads TGTGCCAGCAGTGAGGACGGACAGGGGGAGGGCTACACCTTC.

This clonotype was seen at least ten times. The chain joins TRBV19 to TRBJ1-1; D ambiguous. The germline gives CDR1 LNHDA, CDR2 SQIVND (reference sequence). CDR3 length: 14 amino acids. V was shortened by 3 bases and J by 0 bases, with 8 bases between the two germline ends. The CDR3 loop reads CASSIAGMNTEAFF. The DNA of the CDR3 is TGTGCCAGTAGTATTGCGGGGATGAACACTGAAGCTTTCTTT.

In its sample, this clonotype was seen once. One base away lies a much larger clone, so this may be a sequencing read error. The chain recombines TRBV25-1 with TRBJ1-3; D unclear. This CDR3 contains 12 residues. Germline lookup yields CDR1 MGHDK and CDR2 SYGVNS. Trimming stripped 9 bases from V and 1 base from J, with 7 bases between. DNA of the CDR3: TGTGCCAGGGTAGGGTCTGGAAACACCATATATTTT. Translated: CARVGSGNTIYF.

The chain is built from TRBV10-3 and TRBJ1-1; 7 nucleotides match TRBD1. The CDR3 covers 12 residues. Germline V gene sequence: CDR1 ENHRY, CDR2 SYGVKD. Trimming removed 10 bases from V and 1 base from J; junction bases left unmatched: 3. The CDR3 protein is CANGQENTEAFF. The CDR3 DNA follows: TGTGCCAATGGACAGGAGAACACTGAAGCTTTCTTT.

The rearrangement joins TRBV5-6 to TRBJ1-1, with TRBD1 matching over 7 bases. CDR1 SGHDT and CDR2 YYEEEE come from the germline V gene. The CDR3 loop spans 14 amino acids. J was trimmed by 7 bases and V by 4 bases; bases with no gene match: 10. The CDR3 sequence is CASSLQGDSIEAFF. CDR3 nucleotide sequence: TGTGCCAGCAGCCTGCAGGGGGATAGTATTGAAGCTTTCTTT.

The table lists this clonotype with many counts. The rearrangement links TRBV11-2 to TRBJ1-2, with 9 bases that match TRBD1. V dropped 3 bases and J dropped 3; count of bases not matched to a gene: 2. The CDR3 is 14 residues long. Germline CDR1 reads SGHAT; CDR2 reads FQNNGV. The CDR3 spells CASSLWTGDYGYTF. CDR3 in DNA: TGTGCCAGCAGCTTGTGGACAGGGGACTATGGCTACACCTTC.

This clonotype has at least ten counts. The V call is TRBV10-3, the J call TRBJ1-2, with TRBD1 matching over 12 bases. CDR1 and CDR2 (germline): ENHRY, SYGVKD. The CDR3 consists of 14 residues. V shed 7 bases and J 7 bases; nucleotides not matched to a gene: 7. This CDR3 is CAIMGGQGARGYTF. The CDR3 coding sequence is TGTGCCATCATGGGGGGACAGGGGGCGCGTGGCTACACCTTC.

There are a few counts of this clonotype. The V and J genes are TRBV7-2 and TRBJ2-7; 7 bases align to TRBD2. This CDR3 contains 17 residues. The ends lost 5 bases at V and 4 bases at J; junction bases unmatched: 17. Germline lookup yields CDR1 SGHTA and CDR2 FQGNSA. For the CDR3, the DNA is TGTGCCAGCAGCCAAGGGGTTGGTGGACTAGTCTTTTACGAGCAGTACTTC. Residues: CASSQGVGGLVFYEQYF.

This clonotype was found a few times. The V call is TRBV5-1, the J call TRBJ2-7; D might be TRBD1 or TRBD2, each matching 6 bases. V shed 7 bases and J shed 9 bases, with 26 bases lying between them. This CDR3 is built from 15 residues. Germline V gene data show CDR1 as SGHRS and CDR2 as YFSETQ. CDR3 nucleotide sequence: TGCGCCAGCCAAACCGACGGCGGGATACAGGGCCGGCAGTACTTC. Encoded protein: CASQTDGGIQGRQYF.

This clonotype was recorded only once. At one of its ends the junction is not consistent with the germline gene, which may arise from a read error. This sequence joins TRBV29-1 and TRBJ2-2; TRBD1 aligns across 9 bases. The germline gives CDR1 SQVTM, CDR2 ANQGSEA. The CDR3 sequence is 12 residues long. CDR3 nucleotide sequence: TGCAGCGTCGACAGGGGGTTCAATGAGCAGTTTTTT. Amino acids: CSVDRGFNEQFF.

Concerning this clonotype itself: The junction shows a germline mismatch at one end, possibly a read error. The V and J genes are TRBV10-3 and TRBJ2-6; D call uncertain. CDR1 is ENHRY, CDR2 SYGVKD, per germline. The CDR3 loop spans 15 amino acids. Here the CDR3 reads CASSELATGANVLTF. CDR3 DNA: TGTGCCAGCAGTGAATTGGCCACTGGGGCCAACGTCCTGACTTTC.

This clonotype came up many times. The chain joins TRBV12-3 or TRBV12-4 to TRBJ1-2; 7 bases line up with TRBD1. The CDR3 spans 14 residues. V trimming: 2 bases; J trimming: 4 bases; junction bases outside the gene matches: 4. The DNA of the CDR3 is TGTGCCAGCAGTTTACAGACAGGGTTCTATGGCTACACCTTC. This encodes CASSLQTGFYGYTF.

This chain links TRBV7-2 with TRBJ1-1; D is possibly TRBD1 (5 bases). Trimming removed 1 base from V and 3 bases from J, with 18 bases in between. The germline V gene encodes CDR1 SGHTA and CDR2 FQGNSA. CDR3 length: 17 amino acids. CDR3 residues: CASSLVDLAGTYTEAFF. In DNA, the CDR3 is TGTGCCAGCAGCTTAGTCGACCTAGCGGGGACGTACACTGAAGCTTTCTTT. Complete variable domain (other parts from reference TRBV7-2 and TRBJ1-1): GAGVSQSPSNKVTEKGKDVELRCDPISGHTALYWYRQSLGQGLEFLIYFQGNSAPDKSGLPSDRFSAERTGGSVSTLTIQRTQQEDSAVYLCASSLVDLAGTYTEAFFGQGTRLTVV.

This chain's CDR3 is CASQDRWRGGPREQYF. For the CDR3, the DNA is TGTGCCAGCCAAGATCGGTGGCGGGGGGGCCCTCGCGAGCAGTACTTC. The chain is built from TRBV25-1 and TRBJ2-7; 9 nucleotides align to TRBD2. J gave up 6 bases and V 8 bases, and 17 bases lay outside the gene matches. CDR1 MGHDK and CDR2 SYGVNS come from the germline V gene. This CDR3 comprises 16 residues.

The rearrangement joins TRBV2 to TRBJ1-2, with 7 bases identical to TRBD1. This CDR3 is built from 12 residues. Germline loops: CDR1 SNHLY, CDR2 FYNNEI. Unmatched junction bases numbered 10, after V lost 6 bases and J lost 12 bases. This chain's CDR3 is CASRADRAGNTF. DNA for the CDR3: TGTGCCAGCAGGGCCGACAGGGCTGGAAACACCTTC.

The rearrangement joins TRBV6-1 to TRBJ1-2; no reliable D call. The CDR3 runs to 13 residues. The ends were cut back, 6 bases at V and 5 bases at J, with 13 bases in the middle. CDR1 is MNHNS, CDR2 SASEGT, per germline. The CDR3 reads CASRERGRYGYTF. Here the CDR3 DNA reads TGTGCCAGCAGGGAGCGGGGAAGGTATGGCTACACCTTC.

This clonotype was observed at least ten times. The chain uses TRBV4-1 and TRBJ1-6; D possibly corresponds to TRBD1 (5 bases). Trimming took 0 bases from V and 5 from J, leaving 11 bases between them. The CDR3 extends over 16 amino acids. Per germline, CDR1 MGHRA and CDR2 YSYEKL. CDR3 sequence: CASSQDRGFDNSPLHF. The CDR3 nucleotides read TGCGCCAGCAGCCAAGACCGGGGGTTCGATAATTCACCCCTCCACTTT.

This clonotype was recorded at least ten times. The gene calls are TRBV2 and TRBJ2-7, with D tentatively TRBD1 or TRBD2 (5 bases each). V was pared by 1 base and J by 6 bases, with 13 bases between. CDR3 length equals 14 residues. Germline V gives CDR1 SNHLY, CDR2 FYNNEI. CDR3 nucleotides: TGTGCCAGCAGTGAAGGGGGTGGGGCGGGCGAGCAGTACTTC. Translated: CASSEGGGAGEQYF.

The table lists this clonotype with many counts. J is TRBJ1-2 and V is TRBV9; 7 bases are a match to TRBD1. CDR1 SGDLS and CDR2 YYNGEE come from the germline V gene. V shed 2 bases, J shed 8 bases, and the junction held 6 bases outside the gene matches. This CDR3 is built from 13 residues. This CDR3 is CASSVETGFGYTF. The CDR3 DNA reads TGTGCCAGCAGCGTGGAGACAGGGTTCGGCTACACCTTC.

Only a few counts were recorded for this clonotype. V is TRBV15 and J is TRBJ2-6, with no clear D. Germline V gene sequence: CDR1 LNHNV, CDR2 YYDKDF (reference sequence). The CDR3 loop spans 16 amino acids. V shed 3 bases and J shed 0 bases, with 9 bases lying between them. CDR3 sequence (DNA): TGTGCCACCAGCAGCTTGCAAACCTCTGGGGCCAACGTCCTGACTTTC. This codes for CATSSLQTSGANVLTF.

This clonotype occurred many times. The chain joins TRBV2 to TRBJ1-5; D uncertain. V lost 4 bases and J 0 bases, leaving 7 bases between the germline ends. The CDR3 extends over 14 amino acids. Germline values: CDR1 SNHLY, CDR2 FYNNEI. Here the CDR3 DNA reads TGTGCCAGCAGTGGACCGTATAGCAATCAGCCCCAGCATTTT. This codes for CASSGPYSNQPQHF.

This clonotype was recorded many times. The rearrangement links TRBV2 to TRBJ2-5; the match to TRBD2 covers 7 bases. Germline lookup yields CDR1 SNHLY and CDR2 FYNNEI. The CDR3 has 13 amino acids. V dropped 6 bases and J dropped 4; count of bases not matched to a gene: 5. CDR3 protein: CASRGTGGETQYF. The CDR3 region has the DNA TGTGCCAGCAGGGGCACGGGGGGAGAGACCCAGTACTTC. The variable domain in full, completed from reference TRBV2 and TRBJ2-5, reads EPEVTQTPSHQVTQMGQEVILRCVPISNHLYFYWYRQILGQKVEFLVSFYNNEISEKSEIFDDQFSVERPDGSNFTLKIRSTKLEDSAMYFCASRGTGGETQYFGPGTRLLVL.

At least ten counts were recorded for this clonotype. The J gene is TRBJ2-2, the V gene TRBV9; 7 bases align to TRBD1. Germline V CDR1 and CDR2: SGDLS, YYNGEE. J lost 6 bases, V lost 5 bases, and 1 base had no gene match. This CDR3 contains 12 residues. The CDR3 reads CASRTGAGELFF. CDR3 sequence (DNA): TGTGCCAGCAGAACAGGGGCCGGGGAGCTGTTTTTT.

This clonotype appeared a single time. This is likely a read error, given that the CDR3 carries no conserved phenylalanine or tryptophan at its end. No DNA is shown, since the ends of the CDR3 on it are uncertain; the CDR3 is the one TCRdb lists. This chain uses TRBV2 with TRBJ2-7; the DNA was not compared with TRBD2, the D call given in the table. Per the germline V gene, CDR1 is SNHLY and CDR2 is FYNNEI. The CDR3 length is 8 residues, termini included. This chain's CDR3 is CASIGQGG.

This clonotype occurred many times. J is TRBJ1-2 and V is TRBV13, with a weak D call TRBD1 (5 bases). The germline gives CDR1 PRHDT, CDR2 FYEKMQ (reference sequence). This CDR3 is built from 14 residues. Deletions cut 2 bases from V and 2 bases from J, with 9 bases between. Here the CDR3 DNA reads TGTGCCAGCAGCTTACGGGGGTTCAACTATGGCTACACCTTC. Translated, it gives CASSLRGFNYGYTF.

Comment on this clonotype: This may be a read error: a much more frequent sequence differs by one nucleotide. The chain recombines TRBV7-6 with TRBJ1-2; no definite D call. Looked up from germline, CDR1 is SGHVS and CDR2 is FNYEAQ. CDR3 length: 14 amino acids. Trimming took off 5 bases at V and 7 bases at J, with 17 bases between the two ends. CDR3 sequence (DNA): TGTGCCAGCAGCCCCGACGGGATCTACTGTGGCTACACCTTC. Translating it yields CASSPDGIYCGYTF.

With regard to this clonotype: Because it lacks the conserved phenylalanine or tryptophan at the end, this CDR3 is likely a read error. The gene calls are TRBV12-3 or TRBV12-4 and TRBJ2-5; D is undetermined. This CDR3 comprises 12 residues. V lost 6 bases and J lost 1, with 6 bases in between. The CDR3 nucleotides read TGTGCCAGCAGCCAATTCCAAGAGACCCAGTACGTC. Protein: CASSQFQETQYV.

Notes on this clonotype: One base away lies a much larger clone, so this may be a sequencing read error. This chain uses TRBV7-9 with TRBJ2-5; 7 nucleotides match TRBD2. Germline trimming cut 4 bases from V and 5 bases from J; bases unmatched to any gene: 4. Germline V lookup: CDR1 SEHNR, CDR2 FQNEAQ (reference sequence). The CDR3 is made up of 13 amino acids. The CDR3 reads CASSWDYPETQYF. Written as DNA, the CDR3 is TGTGCCAGCAGCTGGGACTACCCGGAGACCCAGTACTTC.

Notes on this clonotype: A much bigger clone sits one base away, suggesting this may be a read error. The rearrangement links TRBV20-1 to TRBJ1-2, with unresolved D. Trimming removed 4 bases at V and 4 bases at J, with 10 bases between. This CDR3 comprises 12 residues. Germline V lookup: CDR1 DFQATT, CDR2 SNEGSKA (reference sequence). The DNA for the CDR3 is TGCAGTGCTACCTCTGGCCTCTATGGCTACACCTTC. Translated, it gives CSATSGLYGYTF.

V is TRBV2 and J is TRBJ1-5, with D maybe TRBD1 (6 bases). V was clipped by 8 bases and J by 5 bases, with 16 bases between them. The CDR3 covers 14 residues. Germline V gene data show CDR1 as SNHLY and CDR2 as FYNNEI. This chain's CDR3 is CASGLQGPHQPQHF. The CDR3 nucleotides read TGTGCCAGCGGACTACAGGGTCCTCATCAGCCCCAGCATTTT.

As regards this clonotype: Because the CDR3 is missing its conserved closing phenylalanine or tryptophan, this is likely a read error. The CDR3 here is CASSLSGFSYEQYL. For the CDR3, the DNA is TGTGCCAGCAGCTTGTCAGGATTCTCCTACGAGCAGTACCTC. The chain employs TRBV7-2 and TRBJ2-7; D gene uncertain. CDR1 SGHTA and CDR2 FQGNSA come from the germline V gene. This CDR3 contains 14 residues. Deletions cut 3 bases from V and 0 bases from J, with 9 bases between.